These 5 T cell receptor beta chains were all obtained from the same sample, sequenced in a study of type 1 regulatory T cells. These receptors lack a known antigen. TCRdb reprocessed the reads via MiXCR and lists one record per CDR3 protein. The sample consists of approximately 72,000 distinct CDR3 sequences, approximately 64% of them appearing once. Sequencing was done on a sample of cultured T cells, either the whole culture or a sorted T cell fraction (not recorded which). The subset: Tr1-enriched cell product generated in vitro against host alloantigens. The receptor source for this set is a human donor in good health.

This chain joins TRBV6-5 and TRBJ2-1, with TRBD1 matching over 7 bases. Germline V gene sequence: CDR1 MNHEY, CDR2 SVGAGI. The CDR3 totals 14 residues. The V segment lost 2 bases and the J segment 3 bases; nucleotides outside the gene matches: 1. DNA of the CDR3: TGTGCCAGCAGTTACCGGGACAGCTACAATGAGCAGTTCTTC. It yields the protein CASSYRDSYNEQFF.

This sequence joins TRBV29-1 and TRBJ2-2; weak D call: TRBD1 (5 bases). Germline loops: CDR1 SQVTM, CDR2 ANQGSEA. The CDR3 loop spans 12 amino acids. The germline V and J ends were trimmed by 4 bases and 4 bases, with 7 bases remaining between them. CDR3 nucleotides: TGCAGCGTTGCTAGGGGCACCGGGGAGCTGTTTTTT. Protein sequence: CSVARGTGELFF.

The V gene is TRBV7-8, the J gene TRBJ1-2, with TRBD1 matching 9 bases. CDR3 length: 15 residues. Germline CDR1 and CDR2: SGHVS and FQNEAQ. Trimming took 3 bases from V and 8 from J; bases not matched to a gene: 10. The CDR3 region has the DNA TGTGCCAGCAGCTTCGAGACAGGGGGGGCCCGGGGCTACACCTTC. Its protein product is CASSFETGGARGYTF.

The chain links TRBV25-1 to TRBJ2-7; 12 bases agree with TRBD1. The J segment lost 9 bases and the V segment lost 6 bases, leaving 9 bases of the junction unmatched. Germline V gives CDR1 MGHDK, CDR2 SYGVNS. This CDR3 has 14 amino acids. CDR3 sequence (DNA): TGTGCCAGCAGCCCAAGGGGGACAGGGGGCGCGCAGTACTTC. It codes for CASSPRGTGGAQYF.

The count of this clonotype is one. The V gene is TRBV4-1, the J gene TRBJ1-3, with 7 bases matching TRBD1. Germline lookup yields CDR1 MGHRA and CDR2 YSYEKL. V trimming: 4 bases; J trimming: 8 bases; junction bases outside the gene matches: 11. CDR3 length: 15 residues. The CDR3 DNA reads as TGCGCCAGCAGCCTACGGGGAGACAGGGTAGACACCATATATTTT. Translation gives CASSLRGDRVDTIYF.